This TCR beta chain was captured in a study of blood T cell repertoires in COVID-19. As for the study in general: Samples taken during acute and convalescent COVID-19 were collected in the United States, Italy and Spain.

The germline V and J ends were trimmed by 0 bases and 0 bases, with 13 bases remaining between them. Germline CDR1 SGHRS, CDR2 YFSETQ. This CDR3 has 17 residues. TCRdb keeps only in-frame clones here, not all; method: immunoSEQ multiplex PCR. The data hold under 300,000 clones, with over 65% observed a single time. This receptor was taken from a man aged 55 to 70 who had recovered from COVID-19. The chain has TRBV5-1 and TRBJ1-3; no firm D call. The sample taken for sequencing was peripheral blood. The CDR3 DNA is TGCGCCAGCAGCTTGGGCAGCAGGCGCGCCTCTGGAAACACCATATATTTT. Translation gives CASSLGSRRASGNTIYF.